The rows below give T cell receptor beta chains drawn from one sample of a study of blood T cell repertoires in COVID-19. Method: immunoSEQ multiplex PCR; TCRdb's copy keeps in-frame clones and lacks some. The data show about 320,000 clones, with about nine tenths seen just once and approximately 5.5% held by the top ten. Sequencing input: PBMCs or T cells enriched from blood (not recorded which). These receptors came from a man in his sixties who had recovered from COVID-19. Both conserved end residues are trimmed from each CDR3. Not every row has a clone size; where given, it reads once, few, many or a size class.

CDR3 protein	V gene	CDR3 length	clone size
ASSRDSGRDNEQF	TRBV18	13	NA
ASSQTRRSGYT	TRBV3-1/TRBV3-2	11	NA
ASSLSAAALH	TRBV28	10	NA
ATSALTVNTGELF	TRBV24-1	13	NA
ASSLVGRDSGNTIY	TRBV5-1	14	NA
ASTPGTGGRTEAF	TRBV28	13	NA
AVRENSNQPQH	TRBV29-1	11	once
ASSDISGSIYEQF	TRBV6-4	13	NA
ASSTRQGAGGYT	TRBV5-5	12	few
ASSFGTSGRAGQF	TRBV11-2	13	NA
ASSLDFGNTIY	TRBV28	11	NA
ASSGLGGTTYEQY	TRBV19	13	once
ASSQVGERGGYT	TRBV3-1/TRBV3-2	12	NA
ASSYRAHTGTEAF	TRBV19	13	NA
ASSSGGFNAEAF	TRBV5-4	12	once
ASTRSTSSGNTIY	TRBV6-5	13	NA
ASSKSGAPDTGELF	TRBV28	14	NA
ASSRTASGSWETQY	TRBV5-5	14	NA
ASSLLSGEQF	TRBV28	10	NA
ASPPLAGEGETQY	TRBV18	13	NA
ASSLVSGRRPDTQY	TRBV5-1	14	NA
ATSGTRQGPYTDTQY	TRBV24-1	15	NA
ASSLGDRGNVLYGYT	TRBV5-6	15	NA
ASSRFSGSTDTQY	TRBV7-8	13	NA
ASSSTDRASGYT	TRBV11-2	12	once
ASSLTGREGYT	TRBV27	11	NA
ASSSNRYTEAF	TRBV6-6	11	NA
ASSSIYPGLASYNEQF	TRBV5-1	16	NA
ASGAGQGNTGELF	TRBV12-5	13	NA
ASRPSVRSSYNEQF	TRBV4-1	14	NA
ASSYGGAGSPLH	TRBV6-5	12	NA
ASSRAGGDTGELF	TRBV7-3	13	NA
ASSLATSGTDTQY	TRBV5-4	13	once
ASSPLGATGANVLT	TRBV7-7	14	NA
ASSLEADTEAF	TRBV5-1	11	NA
ASSRRTGPNTEAF	TRBV3-1/TRBV3-2	13	NA
ASSLDRAHTDTQY	TRBV7-7	13	NA
ASSLTYDSQRNEQF	TRBV7-3	14	NA
ASSYSFQVNSPLH	TRBV6-5	13	NA
ASSPGTDQPQH	TRBV18	11	NA
ASSIRSNSYEQY	TRBV19	12	NA
ASSEAGGQGSEQY	TRBV6-1	13	NA
ATSDSKGTNEKLF	TRBV24-1	13	NA
ASSLIPGYNEQF	TRBV7-3	12	NA
ASSLSPGGSGANVLT	TRBV5-5	15	NA
ASSLLSGTYNEQF	TRBV28	13	NA
ASSLETQPSYEQY	TRBV11-2	13	NA
ASSWATGKNIQY	TRBV5-1	12	once
ASSRREGLGQPQH	TRBV5-5	13	NA
ASSFAGGQDTQY	TRBV5-1	12	NA
ASSSVSGRETQY	TRBV5-6	12	NA
ASSPGLAGDYNEQF	TRBV11-3	14	NA
ASSMGQGRLQPQH	TRBV19	13	NA
ASGQQLSNTQY	TRBV4-3	11	NA
ASSGTPNTGELF	TRBV5-1	12	NA
ASSMSGALGTEAF	TRBV19	13	NA
ASSLGQTNEKLF	TRBV5-1	12	NA
ASSGTDSYEQY	TRBV18	11	NA
ASSPGRPYNEQF	TRBV7-9	12	NA